The next 10 T cell receptor beta chains were all read from a single sample in a study of blood T cell repertoires in COVID-19. The repertoire was sequenced with immunoSEQ multiplex PCR; TCRdb's copy has only in-frame clones and lacks some. This sample has roughly 300,000 clones, with around 87% found just once. Sequenced: PBMCs or T cells enriched from blood (not recorded which). These receptor sequences come from a woman under 40 who had recovered from COVID-19.

This chain uses TRBV21-1 with TRBJ1-1; TRBD1, the table's D call, lacks a check against the DNA. TRBV21-1 is noted as a pseudogene. The CDR3 totals 17 residues. CDR3 in DNA: TGTGCCAGCCTCATTCCCAGGGTCTGTGCCGTGAACACTGAAGCTTTCTTT. Residues: CASLIPRVCAVNTEAFF.

The chain combines TRBV7-2 with TRBJ2-3, with TRBD2 identical over 13 bases. There are 18 residues in the CDR3. Trimming at V came to 1 base and at J to 5 bases, leaving 9 bases not matched to a gene. The germline V gene encodes CDR1 SGHTA and CDR2 FQGNSA. DNA for the CDR3: TGTGCCAGCAGCTTAGTGGTACTAGCGGGGGGGCAGAGAGATACGCAGTATTTT. Protein product: CASSLVVLAGGQRDTQYF.

V usage is TRBV12-5 and J usage is TRBJ1-2, with D perhaps matching TRBD1 (5 bases). The germline V gene encodes CDR1 LGHNT and CDR2 FRNRAP. The V gene lost 2 bases and the J gene lost 3 bases, with 22 bases spanning the gap. The CDR3 runs to 18 residues. CDR3 nucleotide sequence: TGTGCTAGTGGTTTGCAGGGTATGGTCGGGCCCGACTACTATGGCTACACCTTC. It yields the protein CASGLQGMVGPDYYGYTF. Variable domain in full (rest from reference TRBV12-5 and TRBJ1-2): DARVTQTPRHKVTEMGQEVTMRCQPILGHNTVFWYRQTMMQGLELLAYFRNRAPLDDSGMPKDRFSAEMPDATLATLKIQPSEPRDSAVYFCASGLQGMVGPDYYGYTFGSGTRLTVV.

This chain uses TRBV6-5 with TRBJ2-5; maybe TRBD1 (5 bases). V was shortened by 2 bases and J by 5 bases, with 15 bases between the two germline ends. In germline, CDR1 is MNHEY, CDR2 SVGAGI. The CDR3 consists of 15 residues. For the CDR3, the DNA is TGTGCCAGCAGTTACCGCCAGGGCCTATTGGAGACCCAGTACTTC. Translated: CASSYRQGLLETQYF.

The chain is built from TRBV2 and TRBJ1-5; 7 bases map to TRBD1. V gave up 5 bases and J gave up 4 bases; unmatched junction bases: 11. Germline CDR1 and CDR2: SNHLY and FYNNEI. This CDR3 has 16 amino acids. This CDR3 reads CASSHGQVAGNQPQHF. In nucleotides, the CDR3 is TGTGCCAGCAGTCACGGACAGGTTGCAGGGAATCAGCCCCAGCATTTT.

The CDR3 coding sequence is TGTGCCAGCAGCTGGACAGGGACCACTGAAGCTTTCTTT. The encoded protein is CASSWTGTTEAFF. This chain joins TRBV11-2 and TRBJ1-1, with TRBD1 identical over 8 bases. Unmatched junction bases numbered 2, after V lost 4 bases and J lost 4 bases. Germline CDR1 is SGHAT and CDR2 is FQNNGV. CDR3 length equals 13 residues.

V is TRBV7-3 and J is TRBJ1-2; 7 bases agree with TRBD1. V dropped 5 bases and J dropped 10; count of bases not matched to a gene: 10. The germline CDR1 and CDR2 sequences are SGHTA and FQGTGA. The CDR3 has 13 residues. The CDR3 sequence: CASSPNPTGVYTF. CDR3 sequence (DNA): TGTGCCAGCAGCCCAAATCCTACAGGGGTCTACACCTTC.

The chain uses TRBV5-6 and TRBJ2-2; maybe TRBD2 (5 bases). Trimming removed 1 base from V and 4 bases from J, with 8 bases in between. CDR1 SGHDT and CDR2 YYEEEE come from the germline V gene. CDR3 length: 14 amino acids. CDR3 DNA: TGTGCCAGCAGCTTGATGGCGGGCACCGGGGAGCTGTTTTTT. Amino acid sequence: CASSLMAGTGELFF.

The chain has TRBV4-1 and TRBJ1-4; D may be TRBD1 (5 bases). Germline V gene sequence: CDR1 MGHRA, CDR2 YSYEKL. The V gene lost 1 base and the J gene lost 8 bases, with 8 bases spanning the gap. The CDR3 runs 13 residues. The DNA of the CDR3 is TGCGCCAGCAGCCAAGTAGGGGCCGAAAAACTGTTTTTT. Protein sequence: CASSQVGAEKLFF.

A remark on this clone: Other DNA sequences within the sample encode an identical CDR3. The V call is TRBV18, the J call TRBJ1-2; TRBD1 matches 7 bases. The germline CDR1 and CDR2 sequences are KGHSH and LQKENI. With 3 bases clipped from V and 2 bases from J, the junction kept 0 bases outside the gene matches. This CDR3 is 13 amino acids long. This CDR3 reads CASSPDRNYGYTF. CDR3 coding DNA: TGTGCCAGCTCACCGGACAGGAACTATGGCTACACCTTC. Full variable domain (outside the CDR3, taken from reference TRBV18 and TRBJ1-2): NAGVMQNPRHLVRRRGQEARLRCSPMKGHSHVYWYRQLPEEGLKFMVYLQKENIIDESGMPKERFSAEFPKEGPSILRIQQVVRGDSAAYFCASSPDRNYGYTFGSGTRLTVV.